This TCR beta chain was captured by sequencing in a study of OX40 agonist ivuxolimab in advanced cancers. Sequencing used immunoSEQ multiplex PCR; TCRdb keeps in-frame clones, though not all of them. The profile shows approximately 76,000 clones, around 90% of them singletons. Specimen: CD4+ or CD8+ T cells sorted from blood, collected in a trial of the OX40 agonist ivuxolimab. This receptor was taken from an adult with an advanced solid tumor such as melanoma, head and neck, liver or kidney cancer.

CDR3 DNA: TGTGCCAGCAGAATGGGGGGGAACGACTATGGCTACACCTTC. It is translated as CASRMGGNDYGYTF. The V call is TRBV6-5, the J call TRBJ1-2, with a possible D match to TRBD1 (5 bases). The germline CDR1 and CDR2 sequences are MNHEY and SVGAGI. The CDR3 loop spans 14 amino acids. Trimming took off 6 bases at V and 3 bases at J, with 14 bases between the two ends.